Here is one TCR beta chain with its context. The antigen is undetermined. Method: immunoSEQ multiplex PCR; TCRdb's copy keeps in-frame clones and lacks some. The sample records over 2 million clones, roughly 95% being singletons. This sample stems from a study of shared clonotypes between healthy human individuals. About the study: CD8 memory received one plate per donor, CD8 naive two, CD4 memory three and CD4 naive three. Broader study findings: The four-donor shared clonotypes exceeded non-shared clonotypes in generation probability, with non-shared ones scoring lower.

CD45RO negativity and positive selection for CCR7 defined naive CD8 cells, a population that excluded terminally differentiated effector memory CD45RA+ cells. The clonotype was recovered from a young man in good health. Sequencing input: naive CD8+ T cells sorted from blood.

The CDR3 nucleotides are TGTGCCAGCAGCTCCAGTGGGGGTCCAGAGACCCAGTACTTC. This codes for CASSSSGGPETQYF. The chain uses TRBV5-6 and TRBJ2-5; either TRBD1 or TRBD2 may fit D (5 bases each). Germline values: CDR1 SGHDT, CDR2 YYEEEE. CDR3 size: 14 residues. V dropped 3 bases and J dropped 4 bases, with 13 bases sitting between them.